This is a list of T cell receptor beta chains from one sample in a study of blood T cell repertoires in COVID-19. The method was immunoSEQ multiplex PCR; TCRdb's version includes in-frame clones alone and lacks a portion of them. Of 35,000 to 50,000 clones in the sample, roughly 84% were seen once. Sequenced sample: peripheral blood. The origin of the receptors is a woman in her seventies in a cohort sampled during active COVID-19. Both conserved end residues are part of each CDR3. The D gene is left open where the match is weak. Clone size is shown for a subset of rows, as once, few, many or a class of expanded clone.

few	.	TRBV28	TRBJ1-1	CASGHLRGAFF	TGTGCCAGCGGACACCTTAGAGGAGCTTTCTTT
.	.	TRBV19	TRBJ2-3	CASSSSTDSRDTQYF	TGTGCCAGTAGTTCCTCGACAGACAGCAGAGATACGCAGTATTTT
.	.	TRBV18	TRBJ2-6	CASSDILSSGANVLTF	TGTGCCAGCTCAGATATATTGAGCTCTGGGGCCAACGTCCTGACTTTC
.	.	TRBV2	TRBJ1-5	CASTLGGISNQPQHF	TGTGCCAGCACGTTGGGAGGGATCAGCAATCAGCCCCAGCATTTT
.	.	TRBV4-3	TRBJ2-2	CASSQATANTGELFF	TGCGCCAGCAGCCAAGCGACAGCGAACACCGGGGAGCTGTTTTTT
.	TRBD2	TRBV4-1	TRBJ2-2	CASSQVSPGTSGQTGELFF	TGCGCCAGCAGCCAAGTTTCCCCCGGGACTAGCGGTCAAACCGGGGAGCTGTTTTTT
.	TRBD1	TRBV19	TRBJ1-1	CASSINRGRSWGTEAFF	TGTGCCAGTAGTATCAACAGGGGGAGGTCATGGGGCACTGAAGCTTTCTTT
.	.	TRBV6-6	TRBJ2-3	CASRGASGSPDTQYF	TGTGCCAGCAGGGGGGCGTCCGGGTCGCCAGATACGCAGTATTTT
.	TRBD2	TRBV5-1	TRBJ2-5	CASSSGLAGEETQYF	TGCGCCAGCAGCTCAGGACTAGCGGGTGAGGAGACCCAGTACTTC
once	TRBD2	TRBV19	TRBJ2-1	CASGTSGITDNEQFF	TGTGCCAGTGGGACTAGCGGGATCACCGACAATGAGCAGTTCTTC
.	TRBD2	TRBV6-5	TRBJ2-1	CASSPSGTSYNEQFF	TGTGCCAGCAGTCCAAGCGGGACCTCCTACAATGAGCAGTTCTTC
.	TRBD1	TRBV27	TRBJ1-5	CASSLEGAGQPQHF	TGTGCCAGCAGTTTGGAGGGGGCAGGTCAGCCCCAGCATTTT
.	TRBD2	TRBV7-2	TRBJ2-2	CATHTSGMSGELFF	TGTGCCACCCACACTAGCGGGATGTCCGGGGAGCTGTTTTTT
.	TRBD2	TRBV11-1	TRBJ2-2	CASRGLANTGELFF	TGTGCCAGCAGGGGACTAGCGAACACCGGGGAGCTGTTTTTT
.	.	TRBV7-2	TRBJ2-3	CASSPGGQADTQYF	TGTGCCAGCAGCCCCGGAGGGCAAGCAGATACGCAGTATTTT
.	.	TRBV28	TRBJ2-1	CASSLFRGSSNNEQFF	TGTGCCAGCAGTTTATTCCGGGGGTCTTCGAACAATGAGCAGTTCTTC
.	.	TRBV7-9	TRBJ2-1	CASWGAGLYNEQFF	TGTGCCAGCTGGGGAGCGGGCTTATACAATGAGCAGTTCTTC
.	.	TRBV3-1/TRBV3-2	TRBJ1-2	CASSQARTVGGYTF	TGTGCCAGCAGCCAAGCAAGGACAGTTGGCGGCTACACCTTC
.	.	TRBV7-2	TRBJ2-7	CASSSYRTGFYEQYF	TGTGCCAGCAGCTCGTACCGCACAGGGTTCTACGAGCAGTACTTC
.	.	TRBV3-1/TRBV3-2	TRBJ2-1	CASSQGGHGDNEQFF	TGTGCCAGCAGCCAAGGTGGCCACGGGGACAATGAGCAGTTCTTC
once	TRBD1	TRBV28	TRBJ1-4	CASSLGQDEKLFF	TGTGCCAGCAGTTTAGGACAGGATGAAAAACTGTTTTTT
.	.	TRBV10-1	TRBJ2-1	CASSTGSRAEQFF	TGCGCCAGCAGTACAGGGTCCCGGGCGGAGCAGTTCTTC
once	TRBD2	TRBV5-5	TRBJ2-7	CASSLEGGLAGDF	TGTGCCAGCAGCTTGGAAGGGGGACTAGCGGGAGACTTC
.	TRBD2	TRBV6-1	TRBJ2-5	CASSESLAQETQYF	TGTGCCAGCAGTGAGTCACTAGCGCAAGAGACCCAGTACTTC
.	.	TRBV10-3	TRBJ1-1	CAISEQGLAFF	TGTGCCATCAGTGAGCAGGGGTTGGCTTTCTTT
.	TRBD1	TRBV19	TRBJ2-1	CASSNKGTGPRGEQFF	TGTGCCAGTAGTAATAAAGGGACAGGCCCGAGAGGTGAGCAGTTCTTC
medium-sized	.	TRBV2	TRBJ2-1	CASSEGRRYEQFF	TGTGCCAGCAGTGAGGGCAGGCGTTATGAGCAGTTCTTC
.	.	TRBV24-1	TRBJ1-1	CATTRGMNTEAFF	TGTGCCACCACCCGGGGGATGAACACTGAAGCTTTCTTT
.	.	TRBV5-1	TRBJ2-1	CASSLAGGGPHNEQFF	TGCGCCAGCAGCTTGGCCGGTGGGGGCCCCCACAATGAGCAGTTCTTC
.	.	TRBV11-3	TRBJ2-3	CASSLVGGTDTQYF	TGTGCCAGCAGCTTAGTCGGGGGCACAGATACGCAGTATTTT
.	TRBD2	TRBV5-1	TRBJ2-2	CASSLSGLVEELFF	TGCGCCAGCAGCTTGTCTGGACTAGTAGAGGAGCTGTTTTTT
.	TRBD2	TRBV24-1	TRBJ2-3	CATSDAGLAGADTQYF	TGTGCCACCAGTGACGCGGGACTAGCGGGAGCAGATACGCAGTATTTT
.	.	TRBV19	TRBJ2-5	CASSLPDNQETQYF	TGTGCCAGTTCCCTTCCGGACAACCAAGAGACCCAGTACTTC
.	TRBD1	TRBV9	TRBJ1-1	CASSRDRDTEAFF	TGTGCCAGCAGCAGGGACAGGGACACTGAAGCTTTCTTT
.	.	TRBV13	TRBJ2-1	CASSPRGSGAYNEQFF	TGTGCCAGCAGCCCCCGGGGTAGCGGCGCCTACAATGAGCAGTTCTTC
.	.	TRBV6-1	TRBJ1-2	CASSEYFLYGYTF	TGTGCCAGCAGTGAATACTTTCTCTATGGCTACACCTTC
.	.	TRBV14	TRBJ2-1	CASSLRGTHNEQFF	TGTGCCAGCAGCCTCAGGGGGACTCACAATGAGCAGTTCTTC